The clone carrying this T cell receptor beta chain was found a few times. V dropped 1 base and J dropped 5 bases, with 7 bases sitting between them. The V gene's germline CDR1 is LGHNA and CDR2 YNFKEQ. The CDR3 is 13 residues long. The sample originates from a study of Graves' ophthalmopathy and Graves' hyperthyroidism. Study-wide background: Peripheral blood sampling preceded any treatment and occurred at initial diagnosis.

Beta-chain TCR CDR3 regions were amplified from RNA transcripts. First-round RT-PCR employed HTBI primers, with a second-round multiplex PCR after it. MiXCR, run by TCRdb on the multiplex PCR reads, gives a single entry per CDR3 protein. The sample carries over 650,000 distinct CDR3 sequences, 35% to 50% recorded once. Sequencing used peripheral blood. J is TRBJ2-3 and V is TRBV4-2; D call uncertain. The clonotype was recovered from an adult man with Graves' ophthalmopathy. The CDR3 sequence is CASSQGLQDTQYF. The CDR3 coding sequence is TGTGCCAGCAGCCAAGGTTTACAAGATACGCAGTATTTT.